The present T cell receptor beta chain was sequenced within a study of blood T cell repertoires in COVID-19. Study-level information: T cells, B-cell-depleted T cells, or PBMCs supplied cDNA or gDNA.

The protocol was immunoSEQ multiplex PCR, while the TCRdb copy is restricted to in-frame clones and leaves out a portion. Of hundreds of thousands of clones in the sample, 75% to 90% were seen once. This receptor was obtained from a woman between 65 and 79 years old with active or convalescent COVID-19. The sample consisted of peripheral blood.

The CDR3 spells CASSVLTGAGNTIYF. The DNA for the CDR3 is TGTGCCAGTAGTGTCCTTACAGGGGCTGGAAACACCATATATTTT. The J gene is TRBJ1-3, the V gene TRBV19; 7 bases map to TRBD1. The CDR3 runs to 15 residues. The junction had 6 bases not matched to a gene; V was cut back by 5 bases and J by 2 bases. Germline-derived CDR1 and CDR2 are LNHDA and SQIVND (reference sequence).